A single sample is the source of the 4 T cell receptor beta chains below, sequenced in a study of T-cell memory formation after mild COVID-19. MiXCR, applied by TCRdb to the 5' RACE reads, yields one record per CDR3 protein. The repertoire consists of 150,000 to 200,000 distinct CDR3 sequences, with around 10% occurring once and the leading ten covering approximately 4%. Sequencing input: PBMCs or a T cell subset sorted from them (not recorded which). Every receptor here comes from a man aged 18 to 29 who had mild COVID-19 (a few samples of this study predate the infection). Cell type and time point are not known.

The V and J genes are TRBV3-1 and TRBJ2-3; unclear D gene. The CDR3 extends over 12 amino acids. The V end was cut by 2 bases, the J end by 2 bases, with 2 bases between. CDR1 is LGHDT and CDR2 is YNNKEL in the germline V gene (reference sequence). The DNA of the CDR3 is TGTGCCAGCAGCCAATACACAGATACGCAGTATTTT. Amino acids: CASSQYTDTQYF.

This clonotype was recorded a few times. The junction departs from the called germline gene at one end, perhaps through a read error. The J gene is TRBJ2-5, the V gene TRBV5-6; possibly TRBD2 for D (7 bases). The CDR3 length is 15 residues. Germline CDR1 reads SGHDT; CDR2 reads YYEEEE. CDR3 sequence reads: CASSLGGLGYETQYF. The CDR3 DNA reads TGTGCCAGTAGCTTGGGGGGGCTGGGATATGAGACCCAGTACTTC.

This clonotype was counted between two and nine times. The rearrangement links TRBV6-5 to TRBJ2-1; D call uncertain. With 2 bases removed from V and 0 bases from J, the gap between germline ends came to 20 bases. This CDR3 is 19 amino acids long. CDR1 MNHEY and CDR2 SVGAGI come from the germline V gene. DNA of the CDR3: TGTGCCAGCAGTTACCAGCTCCTTTTGCCTAGTTACTCCTACAATGAGCAGTTCTTC. Translated, it gives CASSYQLLLPSYSYNEQFF.

This rearrangement joins TRBV9 to TRBJ1-3, with D possibly matching TRBD1 (6 bases). Germline values: CDR1 SGDLS, CDR2 YYNGEE. The CDR3 is made up of 14 amino acids. Trimming left V 3 bases short and J 3 bases short, with 10 bases between. The CDR3 loop is CASSGTVFGNTIYF. CDR3 DNA sequence: TGTGCCAGCAGCGGGACAGTTTTTGGAAACACCATATATTTT.